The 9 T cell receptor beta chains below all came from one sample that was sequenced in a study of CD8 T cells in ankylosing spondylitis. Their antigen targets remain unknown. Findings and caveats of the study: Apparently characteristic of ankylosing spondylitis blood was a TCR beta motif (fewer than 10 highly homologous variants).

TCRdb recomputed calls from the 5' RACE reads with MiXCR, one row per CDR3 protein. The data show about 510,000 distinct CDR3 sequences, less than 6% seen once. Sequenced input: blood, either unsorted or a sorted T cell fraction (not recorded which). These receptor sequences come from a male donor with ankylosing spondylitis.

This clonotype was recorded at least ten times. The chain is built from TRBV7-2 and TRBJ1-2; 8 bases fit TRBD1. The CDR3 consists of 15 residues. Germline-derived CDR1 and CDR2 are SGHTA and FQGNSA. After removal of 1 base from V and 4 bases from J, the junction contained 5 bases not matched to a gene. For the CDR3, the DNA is TGTGCCAGCAGCTTAGATCAGGGGGCGACCTATGGCTACACCTTC. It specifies CASSLDQGATYGYTF.

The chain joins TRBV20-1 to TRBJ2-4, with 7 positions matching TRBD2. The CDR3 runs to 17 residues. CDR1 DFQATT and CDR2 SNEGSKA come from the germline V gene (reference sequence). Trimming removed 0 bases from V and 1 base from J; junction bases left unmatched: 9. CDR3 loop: CSARDLGGGLAKNIQYF. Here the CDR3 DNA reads TGCAGTGCTAGAGATTTGGGCGGGGGTTTGGCCAAAAACATTCAGTACTTC.

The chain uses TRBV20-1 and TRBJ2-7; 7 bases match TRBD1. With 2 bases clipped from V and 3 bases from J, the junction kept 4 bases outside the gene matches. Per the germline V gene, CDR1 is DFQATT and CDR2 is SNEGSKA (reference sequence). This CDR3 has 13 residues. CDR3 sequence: CSARWDSLYEQYF. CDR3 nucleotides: TGCAGTGCTAGATGGGACAGCCTCTACGAGCAGTACTTC.

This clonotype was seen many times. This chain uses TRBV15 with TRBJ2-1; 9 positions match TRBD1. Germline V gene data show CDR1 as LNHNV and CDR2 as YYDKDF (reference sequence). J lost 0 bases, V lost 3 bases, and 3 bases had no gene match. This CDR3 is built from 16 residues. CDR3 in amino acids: CATSSDRGSSYNEQFF. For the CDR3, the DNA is TGTGCCACCAGCAGTGACAGGGGGAGCTCCTACAATGAGCAGTTCTTC. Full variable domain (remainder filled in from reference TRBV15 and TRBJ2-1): DAMVIQNPRYQVTQFGKPVTLSCSQTLNHNVMYWYQQKSSQAPKLLFHYYDKDFNNEADTPDNFQSRRPNTSFCFLDIRSPGLGDTAMYLCATSSDRGSSYNEQFFGPGTRLTVL.

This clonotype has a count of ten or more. The CDR3, as DNA: TGTGCCAGCAGTACCGGGACAGGAAACATTCAGTACTTC. Translating it yields CASSTGTGNIQYF. The gene calls are TRBV6-1 and TRBJ2-4; 8 bases are a match to TRBD1. The V gene's germline CDR1 is MNHNS and CDR2 SASEGT. V shed 5 bases, J shed 6 bases, and the junction held 3 bases outside the gene matches. The CDR3 totals 13 residues.

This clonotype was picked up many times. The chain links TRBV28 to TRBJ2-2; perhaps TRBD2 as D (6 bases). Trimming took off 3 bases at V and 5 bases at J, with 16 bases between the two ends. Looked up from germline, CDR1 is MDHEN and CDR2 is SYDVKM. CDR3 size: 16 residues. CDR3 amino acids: CASSFIIGGRTGELFF. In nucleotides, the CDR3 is TGTGCCAGCAGTTTCATTATCGGGGGTCGGACCGGGGAGCTGTTTTTT.

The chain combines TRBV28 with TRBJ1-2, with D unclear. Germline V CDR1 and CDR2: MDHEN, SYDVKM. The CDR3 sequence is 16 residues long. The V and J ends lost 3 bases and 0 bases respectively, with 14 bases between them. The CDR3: CASSFVETPTNYGYTF. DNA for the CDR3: TGTGCCAGCAGTTTCGTTGAAACTCCAACTAACTATGGCTACACCTTC.

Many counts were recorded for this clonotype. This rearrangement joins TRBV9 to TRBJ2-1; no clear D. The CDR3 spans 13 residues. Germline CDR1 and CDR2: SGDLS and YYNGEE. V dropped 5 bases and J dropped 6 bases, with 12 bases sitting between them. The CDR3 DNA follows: TGTGCCAGCAGTTCCCGGCTGCGCAATGAGCAGTTCTTC. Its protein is CASSSRLRNEQFF.

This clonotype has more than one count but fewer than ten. The CDR3 nucleotides are TGCGCCAGCAGCCAGGGGACAGGGTCCCCGAACACCGGGGAGCTGTTTTTT. Its protein product is CASSQGTGSPNTGELFF. This chain joins TRBV4-3 and TRBJ2-2, with 9 bases that match TRBD1. CDR1 LGHNA and CDR2 YSLEER come from the germline V gene. The CDR3 sequence is 17 residues long. V gave up 3 bases and J gave up 0 bases; unmatched junction bases: 5.